These T cell receptor beta chains were read from a single sample in a study of response to subunit inactivated influenza vaccine. Using its own MiXCR run on the RT-PCR reads, TCRdb lists one record per CDR3 protein. Of 590,000 or so distinct CDR3 sequences in the sample, roughly 15% were seen once. Sequenced material: PBMCs from blood, taken 14 days before vaccination. The receptors here all came from a man over 45 who received an inactivated influenza vaccine. CDR3s include the opening cysteine and the closing phenylalanine or tryptophan. A D gene is named only where the DNA matches it firmly. Clone size is stated in some rows and not others, as once, few, many or a class when expanded.

D gene: -; V gene: TRBV24-1; clone size: few; J gene: TRBJ2-3; CDR3 length: 15; CDR3 protein: CATSDKSWRSDTQYF; CDR3 DNA: TGTGCCACCAGTGACAAGTCGTGGCGATCAGATACGCAGTATTTT
D gene: TRBD2; V gene: TRBV4-2; clone size: -; J gene: TRBJ2-7; CDR3 length: 16; CDR3 protein: CASSQASLAGAYEQYF; CDR3 DNA: TGTGCCAGCAGCCAAGCGTCACTAGCGGGGGCGTACGAGCAGTACTTC
D gene: -; V gene: TRBV21-1; clone size: few; J gene: TRBJ2-1; CDR3 length: 13; CDR3 protein: CASSPGTSGAQPF; CDR3 DNA: TGTGCCAGCAGCCCCGGGACTAGCGGGGCACAGCCCTTC
D gene: -; V gene: TRBV14; clone size: -; J gene: TRBJ2-4; CDR3 length: 17; CDR3 protein: CASSQMGISLAKNIQYF; CDR3 DNA: TGTGCCAGCAGCCAAATGGGCATCTCCCTAGCCAAAAACATTCAGTACTTC
D gene: -; V gene: TRBV27; clone size: -; J gene: TRBJ2-2; CDR3 length: 16; CDR3 protein: CASSRLGASNTGELFF; CDR3 DNA: TGTGCCAGCAGTCGCCTCGGGGCGTCGAACACCGGGGAGCTGTTTTTT
D gene: -; V gene: TRBV6-1; clone size: -; J gene: TRBJ1-2; CDR3 length: 14; CDR3 protein: CASSDRSRSYGYTF; CDR3 DNA: TGTGCCAGCAGTGATCGGAGCAGGAGCTATGGCTACACCTTC
D gene: -; V gene: TRBV4-2; clone size: -; J gene: TRBJ1-5; CDR3 length: 16; CDR3 protein: CASSQVSGQSNQPQHF; CDR3 DNA: TGTGCCAGCAGCCAAGTAAGCGGCCAGTCCAATCAGCCCCAGCATTTT
D gene: -; V gene: TRBV6-5; clone size: -; J gene: TRBJ1-5; CDR3 length: 18; CDR3 protein: CASSYSPPMTTSNQPQHF; CDR3 DNA: TGTGCCAGCAGTTACTCGCCTCCCATGACAACCAGCAATCAGCCCCAGCATTTT
D gene: -; V gene: TRBV11-2; clone size: -; J gene: TRBJ2-5; CDR3 length: 17; CDR3 protein: CASSSILRRRKQETQYF; CDR3 DNA: TGTGCCAGCAGCTCTATCCTCCGTCGACGGAAACAAGAGACCCAGTACTTC
D gene: TRBD1; V gene: TRBV9; clone size: few; J gene: TRBJ2-1; CDR3 length: 16; CDR3 protein: CASSPQGAYSYNEQFF; CDR3 DNA: TGTGCCAGCAGCCCACAGGGGGCCTACTCCTACAATGAGCAGTTCTTC
D gene: -; V gene: TRBV7-2; clone size: few; J gene: TRBJ1-1; CDR3 length: 15; CDR3 protein: CASSLDHKGGTEAFF; CDR3 DNA: TGTGCCAGCAGCTTAGACCACAAGGGTGGCACTGAAGCTTTCTTT
D gene: TRBD2; V gene: TRBV10-3; clone size: -; J gene: TRBJ2-1; CDR3 length: 15; CDR3 protein: CAISGLVTSYNEQFF; CDR3 DNA: TGTGCCATCAGCGGACTAGTAACTTCCTACAATGAGCAGTTCTTC
D gene: -; V gene: TRBV3-1; clone size: few; J gene: TRBJ1-1; CDR3 length: 16; CDR3 protein: CASSQDLTGRSTEAFF; CDR3 DNA: TGTGCCAGCAGCCAAGACCTAACAGGGAGGAGCACTGAAGCTTTCTTT
D gene: TRBD2; V gene: TRBV4-1; clone size: many; J gene: TRBJ2-5; CDR3 length: 18; CDR3 protein: CASSQLFMKREGPETQYF; CDR3 DNA: TGCGCCAGCAGCCAATTGTTTATGAAGCGGGAGGGCCCGGAGACCCAGTACTTC
D gene: -; V gene: TRBV6-2/TRBV6-3; clone size: few; J gene: TRBJ2-7; CDR3 length: 15; CDR3 protein: CASSYRAGALLQQYF; CDR3 DNA: TGTGCCAGCAGTTACAGGGCGGGGGCATTGTTACAGCAGTACTTC
D gene: -; V gene: TRBV5-5; clone size: many; J gene: TRBJ1-4; CDR3 length: 18; CDR3 protein: CASSTGTTTRGTNEKLFF; CDR3 DNA: TGTGCCAGCAGCACCGGGACAACGACGCGAGGCACTAATGAAAAACTGTTTTTT
D gene: -; V gene: TRBV10-3; clone size: many; J gene: TRBJ2-7; CDR3 length: 12; CDR3 protein: CAISEGSYEQYF; CDR3 DNA: TGTGCCATCAGCGAGGGGTCCTACGAGCAGTACTTC
D gene: TRBD1; V gene: TRBV7-9; clone size: few; J gene: TRBJ2-5; CDR3 length: 14; CDR3 protein: CASSWGQGAGTQYF; CDR3 DNA: TGTGCCAGCAGCTGGGGACAGGGGGCAGGGACCCAGTACTTC
D gene: TRBD1; V gene: TRBV28; clone size: -; J gene: TRBJ2-4; CDR3 length: 15; CDR3 protein: CASSFGTGGVNIQYF; CDR3 DNA: TGTGCCAGCAGTTTCGGGACAGGGGGTGTAAACATTCAGTACTTC
D gene: -; V gene: TRBV7-9; clone size: -; J gene: TRBJ1-4; CDR3 length: 15; CDR3 protein: CASSLAHGTNEKLFF; CDR3 DNA: TGTGCCAGCAGCTTAGCGCACGGAACTAATGAAAAACTGTTTTTT
D gene: -; V gene: TRBV10-3; clone size: -; J gene: TRBJ2-3; CDR3 length: 15; CDR3 protein: CAIRQTAVVTDTQYF; CDR3 DNA: TGTGCCATCAGACAAACGGCGGTAGTCACAGATACGCAGTATTTT
D gene: TRBD1; V gene: TRBV4-2; clone size: few; J gene: TRBJ2-3; CDR3 length: 15; CDR3 protein: CASSQDRGRTDTQYF; CDR3 DNA: TGTGCCAGCAGCCAAGACAGGGGGCGCACAGATACGCAGTATTTT
D gene: -; V gene: TRBV20-1; clone size: once; J gene: TRBJ2-5; CDR3 length: 14; CDR3 protein: CSARPGQGLSTQYF; CDR3 DNA: TGCAGTGCTAGGCCGGGACAAGGACTATCGACCCAGTACTTC
D gene: -; V gene: TRBV5-1; clone size: -; J gene: TRBJ2-7; CDR3 length: 12; CDR3 protein: CASRYGRDEQYF; CDR3 DNA: TGCGCCAGCAGATACGGGCGGGACGAGCAGTACTTC
D gene: TRBD2; V gene: TRBV10-3; clone size: few; J gene: TRBJ2-7; CDR3 length: 16; CDR3 protein: CAISPWLRTSSYEQYF; CDR3 DNA: TGTGCCATCAGTCCGTGGCTACGGACTAGCTCCTACGAGCAGTACTTC
D gene: -; V gene: TRBV20-1; clone size: few; J gene: TRBJ2-7; CDR3 length: 14; CDR3 protein: CSARDPGPVMQQYF; CDR3 DNA: TGCAGTGCTAGAGACCCCGGGCCCGTTATGCAGCAGTACTTC
D gene: -; V gene: TRBV4-3; clone size: few; J gene: TRBJ1-1; CDR3 length: 14; CDR3 protein: CASSQYLGNTEAFF; CDR3 DNA: TGCGCCAGCAGCCAATACCTAGGTAACACTGAAGCTTTCTTT
D gene: TRBD1; V gene: TRBV7-2; clone size: -; J gene: TRBJ1-5; CDR3 length: 15; CDR3 protein: CASSRQGNSNQPQHF; CDR3 DNA: TGTGCCAGCAGCCGACAGGGGAATAGCAATCAGCCCCAGCATTTT
D gene: -; V gene: TRBV30; clone size: few; J gene: TRBJ2-6; CDR3 length: 15; CDR3 protein: CAWSVLGTGANVLTF; CDR3 DNA: TGTGCCTGGAGTGTTTTGGGTACAGGGGCCAACGTCCTGACTTTC
D gene: -; V gene: TRBV3-1; clone size: -; J gene: TRBJ2-1; CDR3 length: 13; CDR3 protein: CASSQGAHNEQFF; CDR3 DNA: TGTGCCAGCAGCCAGGGTGCCCACAATGAGCAGTTCTTC
D gene: -; V gene: TRBV14; clone size: few; J gene: TRBJ2-1; CDR3 length: 14; CDR3 protein: CASSQDNRYNEQFF; CDR3 DNA: TGTGCCAGCAGCCAAGACAACAGATACAATGAGCAGTTCTTC
D gene: TRBD2; V gene: TRBV29-1; clone size: many; J gene: TRBJ2-1; CDR3 length: 16; CDR3 protein: CSVVDSGSGRDNEQFF; CDR3 DNA: TGCAGCGTTGTGGATTCGGGAAGCGGGAGGGACAATGAGCAGTTCTTC
D gene: -; V gene: TRBV12-3/TRBV12-4; clone size: few; J gene: TRBJ2-2; CDR3 length: 15; CDR3 protein: CASSPPGEGSGELFF; CDR3 DNA: TGTGCCAGCAGTCCACCCGGCGAAGGGTCCGGGGAGCTGTTTTTT
D gene: -; V gene: TRBV29-1; clone size: many; J gene: TRBJ2-1; CDR3 length: 12; CDR3 protein: CSVGGLAIEQFF; CDR3 DNA: TGCAGCGTTGGAGGTCTAGCGATTGAGCAGTTCTTC
D gene: -; V gene: TRBV7-2; clone size: -; J gene: TRBJ2-1; CDR3 length: 14; CDR3 protein: CASSLAPLRDEQFF; CDR3 DNA: TGTGCCAGCAGCTTAGCGCCATTAAGGGATGAGCAGTTCTTC
D gene: -; V gene: TRBV4-3; clone size: -; J gene: TRBJ2-7; CDR3 length: 16; CDR3 protein: CASSQGGGDENYEQYF; CDR3 DNA: TGCGCCAGCAGCCAAGGAGGGGGGGACGAGAACTACGAGCAGTACTTC
D gene: -; V gene: TRBV7-6; clone size: -; J gene: TRBJ1-1; CDR3 length: 15; CDR3 protein: CASHTGGPENTEAFF; CDR3 DNA: TGTGCCAGCCATACAGGCGGACCGGAGAACACTGAAGCTTTCTTT
D gene: TRBD1; V gene: TRBV5-5; clone size: -; J gene: TRBJ2-3; CDR3 length: 15; CDR3 protein: CASSGTGVVTDTQYF; CDR3 DNA: TGTGCCAGCAGTGGGACAGGGGTAGTCACAGATACGCAGTATTTT
D gene: -; V gene: TRBV4-3; clone size: -; J gene: TRBJ2-1; CDR3 length: 16; CDR3 protein: CASSQGNRESYNEQFF; CDR3 DNA: TGCGCCAGCAGCCAAGGCAACAGGGAGTCCTACAATGAGCAGTTCTTC
D gene: -; V gene: TRBV5-1; clone size: many; J gene: TRBJ2-5; CDR3 length: 12; CDR3 protein: CASSLAQETQYF; CDR3 DNA: TGCGCCAGCAGCTTGGCCCAAGAGACCCAGTACTTC
D gene: -; V gene: TRBV7-2; clone size: -; J gene: TRBJ2-7; CDR3 length: 13; CDR3 protein: CASSLAVYDEQYF; CDR3 DNA: TGTGCCAGCAGCTTAGCGGTGTACGACGAGCAGTACTTC
D gene: TRBD2; V gene: TRBV28; clone size: -; J gene: TRBJ2-3; CDR3 length: 16; CDR3 protein: CASSGVQGLSTDTQYF; CDR3 DNA: TGTGCCAGCAGCGGGGTTCAGGGACTAAGCACAGATACGCAGTATTTT
D gene: TRBD2; V gene: TRBV3-1; clone size: -; J gene: TRBJ2-2; CDR3 length: 18; CDR3 protein: CASSPIGLAGVNTGELFF; CDR3 DNA: TGTGCCAGCAGCCCTATAGGGCTAGCGGGGGTGAACACCGGGGAGCTGTTTTTT
D gene: -; V gene: TRBV6-5; clone size: many; J gene: TRBJ2-7; CDR3 length: 14; CDR3 protein: CASSYSAGTYEQYF; CDR3 DNA: TGTGCCAGCAGTTACTCGGCGGGGACCTACGAGCAGTACTTC